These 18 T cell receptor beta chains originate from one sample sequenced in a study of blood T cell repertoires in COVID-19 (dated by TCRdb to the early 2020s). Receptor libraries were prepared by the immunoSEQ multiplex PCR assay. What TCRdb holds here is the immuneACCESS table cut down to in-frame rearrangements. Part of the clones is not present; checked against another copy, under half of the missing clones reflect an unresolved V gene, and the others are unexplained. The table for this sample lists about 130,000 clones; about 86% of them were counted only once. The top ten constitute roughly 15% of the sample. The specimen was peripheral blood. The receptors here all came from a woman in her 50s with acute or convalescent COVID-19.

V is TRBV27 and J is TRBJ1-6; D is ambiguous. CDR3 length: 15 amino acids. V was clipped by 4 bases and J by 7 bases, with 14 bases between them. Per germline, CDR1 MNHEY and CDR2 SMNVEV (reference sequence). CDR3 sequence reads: CASSSGHQNNSPLHF. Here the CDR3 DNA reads TGTGCCAGCAGTTCGGGTCACCAAAACAATTCACCCCTCCACTTT.

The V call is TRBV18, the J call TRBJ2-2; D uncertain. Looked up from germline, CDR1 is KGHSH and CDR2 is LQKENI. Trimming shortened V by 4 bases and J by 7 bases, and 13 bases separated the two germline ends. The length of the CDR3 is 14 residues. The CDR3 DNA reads TGTGCCAGCTCACTAAAGGCGGAAATCGGGGAGCTGTTTTTT. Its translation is CASSLKAEIGELFF. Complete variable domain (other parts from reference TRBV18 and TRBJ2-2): NAGVMQNPRHLVRRRGQEARLRCSPMKGHSHVYWYRQLPEEGLKFMVYLQKENIIDESGMPKERFSAEFPKEGPSILRIQQVVRGDSAAYFCASSLKAEIGELFFGEGSRLTVL.

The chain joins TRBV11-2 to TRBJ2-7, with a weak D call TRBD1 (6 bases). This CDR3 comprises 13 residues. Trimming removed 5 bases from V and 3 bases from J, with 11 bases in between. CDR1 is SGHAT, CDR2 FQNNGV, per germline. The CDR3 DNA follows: TGTGCCAGCAGCCCACAGGGCGGCTACGAGCAGTACTTC. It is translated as CASSPQGGYEQYF.

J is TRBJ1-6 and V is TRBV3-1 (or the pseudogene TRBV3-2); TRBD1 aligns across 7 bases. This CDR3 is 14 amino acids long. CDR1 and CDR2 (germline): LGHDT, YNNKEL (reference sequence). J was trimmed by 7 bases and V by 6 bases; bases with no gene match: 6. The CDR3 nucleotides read TGTGCCAGCAGGGACCGACAGGGAAATTCACCCCTCCACTTT. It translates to CASRDRQGNSPLHF.

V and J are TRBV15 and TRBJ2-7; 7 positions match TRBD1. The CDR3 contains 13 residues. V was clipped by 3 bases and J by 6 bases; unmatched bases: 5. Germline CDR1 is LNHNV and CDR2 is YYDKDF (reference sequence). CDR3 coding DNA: TGTGCCACCAGCAGTCTAGGGGGCGGCGAGCAGTACTTC. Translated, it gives CATSSLGGGEQYF. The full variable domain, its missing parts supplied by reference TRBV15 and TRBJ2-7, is DAMVIQNPRYQVTQFGKPVTLSCSQTLNHNVMYWYQQKSSQAPKLLFHYYDKDFNNEADTPDNFQSRRPNTSFCFLDIRSPGLGDTAMYLCATSSLGGGEQYFGPGTRLTVT.

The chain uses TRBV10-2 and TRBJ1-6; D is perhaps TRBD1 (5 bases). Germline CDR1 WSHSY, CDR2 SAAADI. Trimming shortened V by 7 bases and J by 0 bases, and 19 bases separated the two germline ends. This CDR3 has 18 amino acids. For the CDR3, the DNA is TGCGCCAGCACCGGCGCACTGACAGACAGCTCCTATAATTCACCCCTCCACTTT. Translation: CASTGALTDSSYNSPLHF.

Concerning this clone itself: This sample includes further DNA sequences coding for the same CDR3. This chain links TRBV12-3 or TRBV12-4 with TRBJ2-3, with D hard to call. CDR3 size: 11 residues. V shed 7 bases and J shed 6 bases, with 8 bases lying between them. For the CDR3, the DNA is TGTGCCAGCACCAACACGGATACGCAGTATTTT. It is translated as CASTNTDTQYF.

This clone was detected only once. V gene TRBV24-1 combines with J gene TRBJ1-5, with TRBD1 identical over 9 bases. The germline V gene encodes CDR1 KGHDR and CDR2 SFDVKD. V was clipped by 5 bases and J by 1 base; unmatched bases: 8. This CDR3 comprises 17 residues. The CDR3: CATSVPWTGASNQPQHF. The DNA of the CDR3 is TGTGCCACCAGTGTCCCATGGACAGGGGCAAGCAATCAGCCCCAGCATTTT.

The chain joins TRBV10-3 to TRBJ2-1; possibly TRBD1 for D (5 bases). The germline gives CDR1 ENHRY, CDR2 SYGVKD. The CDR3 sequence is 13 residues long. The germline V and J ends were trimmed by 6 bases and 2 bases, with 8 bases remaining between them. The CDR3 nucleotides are TGTGCCATCAGGACAGATACCTACAATGAGCAGTTCTTC. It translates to CAIRTDTYNEQFF.

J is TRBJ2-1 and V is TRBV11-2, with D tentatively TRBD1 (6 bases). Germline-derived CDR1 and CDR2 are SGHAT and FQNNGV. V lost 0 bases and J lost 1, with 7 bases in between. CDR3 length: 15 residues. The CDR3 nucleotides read TGTGCCAGCAGCTTAGAAACAGGGTCCTACAATGAGCAGTTCTTC. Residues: CASSLETGSYNEQFF. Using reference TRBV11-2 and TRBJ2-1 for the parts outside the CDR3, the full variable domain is EAGVAQSPRYKIIEKRQSVAFWCNPISGHATLYWYQQILGQGPKLLIQFQNNGVVDDSQLPKDRFSAERLKGVDSTLKIQPAKLEDSAVYLCASSLETGSYNEQFFGPGTRLTVL.

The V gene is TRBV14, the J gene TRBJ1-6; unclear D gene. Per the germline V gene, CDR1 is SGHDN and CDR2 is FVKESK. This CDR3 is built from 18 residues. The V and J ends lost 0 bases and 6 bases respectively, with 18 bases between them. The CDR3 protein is CASSQDSRGARGNSPLHF. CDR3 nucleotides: TGTGCCAGCAGCCAAGATTCCCGGGGAGCCCGCGGTAATTCACCCCTCCACTTT.

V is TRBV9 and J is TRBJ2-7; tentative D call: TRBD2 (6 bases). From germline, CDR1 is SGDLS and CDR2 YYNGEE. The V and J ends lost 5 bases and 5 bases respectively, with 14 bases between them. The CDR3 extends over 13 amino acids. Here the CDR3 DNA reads TGTGCCAGCAGTCCCGGGGGTCTCGACGAGCAGTACTTC. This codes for CASSPGGLDEQYF.

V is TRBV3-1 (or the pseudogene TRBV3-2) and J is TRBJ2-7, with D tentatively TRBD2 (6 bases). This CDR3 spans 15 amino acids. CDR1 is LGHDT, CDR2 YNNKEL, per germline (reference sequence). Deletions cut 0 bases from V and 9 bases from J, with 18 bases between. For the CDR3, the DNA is TGTGCCAGCAGCCAAGATGGAGGGGCTAGCGAGGGGCAGTACTTC. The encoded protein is CASSQDGGASEGQYF.

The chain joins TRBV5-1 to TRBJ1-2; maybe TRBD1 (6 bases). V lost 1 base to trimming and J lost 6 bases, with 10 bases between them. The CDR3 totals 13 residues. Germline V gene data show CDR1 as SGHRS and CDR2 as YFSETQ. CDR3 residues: CASSLTGTNGYTF. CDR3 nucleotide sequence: TGCGCCAGCAGCTTGACAGGGACTAATGGCTACACCTTC.

CDR3 region: CTSSQDFGAGVKDTQYF. CDR3 nucleotides: TGCACCAGCAGCCAAGATTTCGGAGCGGGGGTCAAAGATACGCAGTATTTT. The rearrangement links TRBV1 to TRBJ2-3; the table calls TRBD2, which could not be checked here. TRBV1 is shown as a pseudogene. CDR3 length: 17 residues.

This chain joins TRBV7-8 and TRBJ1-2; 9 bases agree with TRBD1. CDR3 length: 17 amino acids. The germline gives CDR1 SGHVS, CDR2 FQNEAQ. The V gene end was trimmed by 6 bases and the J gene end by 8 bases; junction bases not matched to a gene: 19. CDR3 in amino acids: CASRPGTGRDRPEGYTF. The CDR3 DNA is TGTGCCAGCAGACCCGGGACAGGGAGGGACCGGCCAGAAGGCTACACCTTC.

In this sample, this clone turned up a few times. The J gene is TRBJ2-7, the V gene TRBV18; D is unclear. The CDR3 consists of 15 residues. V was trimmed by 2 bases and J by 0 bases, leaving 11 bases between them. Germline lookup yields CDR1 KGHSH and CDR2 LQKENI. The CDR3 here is CASSPIHTNSYEQYF. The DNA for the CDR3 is TGTGCCAGCTCACCAATCCACACCAACTCCTACGAGCAGTACTTC.

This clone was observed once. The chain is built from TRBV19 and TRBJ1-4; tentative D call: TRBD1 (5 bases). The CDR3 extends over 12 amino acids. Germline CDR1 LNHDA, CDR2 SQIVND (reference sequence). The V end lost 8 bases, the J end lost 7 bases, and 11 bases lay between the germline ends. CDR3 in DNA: TGTGCCAGTTCGGGCGGGGGTGAAAAACTGTTTTTT. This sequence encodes CASSGGGEKLFF.